Described below is a single TCR beta chain sequence and its context. There are a few counts of this clone. Its specific antigen is unknown. No per-base quality is available; no much larger clone lies one base away. The entry originates in a study of cytomegalovirus exposure and HLA in healthy donors (dated by TCRdb to the late 2010s). For the study in its entirety: According to an earlier analysis of 587 of the donors, roughly 180 million T cells yielded roughly 110 million unique TCR beta sequences and 276 Gb of sequence data. About 310 gigabases of sequencing data and tens of millions of unique TCR sequences were included in an early release covering around 600 HLA-typed donors. Of the roughly 400 genotyped donors, about 80% fell in the genetic ancestry cluster associated with self-reported Caucasian donors. The study was designed to test whether signatures of past pathogen exposure could be identified by cataloging public T cell receptors. The study profiled the T cell repertoires of under 850 subjects by immunosequencing and related them to cytomegalovirus serostatus. Besides the first cohort of hundreds of subjects, a separate validation cohort made up of roughly 120 different subjects was used. To predict cytomegalovirus infection status, the study brought together high-throughput TCR immunosequencing, statistical association of individual TCRs with disease status, and machine learning. A later analysis re-examined previously published TCR beta repertoires from 500 to 700 donors and added high-resolution HLA genotyping to investigate patterns of TCR occurrence. In the later analysis, no new phenotypic data were used to find candidate immune exposures; instead, reliance was placed on TCR beta sequences and their occurrence across donors. An earlier analysis of fewer than 700 of the donors applied high-throughput TCR beta sequencing to assess whether each TCR beta V gene segment acted as functional or pseudogenic. Donor age, sex, ethnicity and CMV serostatus were compiled alongside the repertoire data. A later genetic analysis took genome-wide SNP genotypes for about three fifths of the 666 donors and used that subset as a discovery cohort. Every discovery cohort repertoire had been produced on one sequencing platform. HLA typing included class I and class II loci at four-digit resolution. Typing coverage differed by locus: A, B, C, DRB1 and DQB1 were typed in roughly 629-630 donors, DQA1 in approximately 520, DPA1 in roughly 590, and DPB1 in roughly 450. Because of strong linkage in the cohort, five DR-DQ haplotypes were treated as single units for association and clustering. Among 398 genotyped donors of the cohort, an average of approximately 240,000 unique TCR beta nucleotide sequences was sequenced per donor, of which 15% to 20% were non-productive. Points the paper makes about the study in general: CMV serostatus was the only immune exposure information available for the cohort. Because some donors lacked HLA typing at each locus, the association tests relied only on the typed subset. A later genetic analysis reported fewer N-insertions in productive TCRs among donors in an Asian-associated ancestry cluster than the approximately 670-donor mean. The authors suggested that the approach could potentially be extended to other disease states and immunological phenotypes. Correlated functional status among segregating V segments might reflect linkage disequilibrium, but an unknown experimental factor could not be ruled out. In both the original and validation cohorts, the classifier was reported to diagnose cytomegalovirus status with high specificity and sensitivity. Over 15 rarely observed V segments, including chromosome 9 orphons, were excluded from the earlier analysis of some 590 of the donors because counts were too low. According to a later analysis, TCR association rates differed among HLA loci, with DRB1 alleles showing the most associated TCRs and HLA-C alleles showing the fewest. According to a later analysis, most CMV-associated TCR beta chains appeared to be HLA-restricted, and the HLA associations seemed to be driven largely by CMV exposure. The presence/absence analyses assumed that sequencing depth was roughly uniform across donors, and that assumption may not be true. The study listed 164 TCR beta chains as associated with cytomegalovirus. In a later analysis, 15,000 to 20,000 TCR beta sequences were associated with specific HLA alleles at a false discovery rate of 0.05. Only TCR beta chains were sequenced in this cohort, and the absence of alpha or paired-chain data limited detectable features. Broadly in line with IMGT annotations, most TCR beta V segments showed up in productive rearrangements about 87% or about 30% of the time in an earlier analysis of approximately 640 of the donors. In vitro tests confirmed that a few of the cytomegalovirus-associated TCR beta chains recognize cytomegalovirus antigens. Assigning TCR associations to individual alleles was difficult when HLA alleles, especially DR and DQ, strongly co-occurred. According to a later analysis, parvovirus B19, influenza, CMV and Epstein-Barr virus appeared linked to several top co-occurrence clusters. A further reported finding was that TCR beta sequences accurately predicted the HLA-A and HLA-B alleles for most subjects in the first cohort. The sequencing pipeline was judged likely to have produced a cluster of highly shared sequence variants as a technical artifact. Across donors, most TCR sequences were observed very rarely, whereas some public TCRs were present in many individuals. V-gene and J-gene trimming of TCR beta chains was associated with a missense DCLRE1C variant in a later genetic analysis, and the association was replicated in an independent cohort. In a later analysis, HLA-associated TCR beta chains were found to be more clonally expanded and to have lower generation probabilities than equally common non-associated chains.

In total, around 600 healthy bone marrow donors made up the cohort. Cohort members were all nominally healthy when sampled, although unrecorded immune exposures were likely present. The donor was CMV seropositive and belonged to the group of some 290 seropositive cohort members. Each donor provided a peripheral blood sample, and peripheral blood mononuclear cells were used for TCR beta sequencing. The Qiagen DNeasy Blood Extraction Kit was used to extract genomic DNA from the blood cell samples. Library prep was done by the immunoSEQ multiplex PCR assay. For the multiplex PCR, a mixture combining 60 forward primers for TCR Vbeta segments and 13 reverse primers for TCR Jbeta segments was used. The CDR3 region of rearranged TCR beta genes was amplified from genomic DNA with a multiplex PCR assay. The Illumina HiSeq System was used to sequence the amplified TCR beta libraries as 87-base-pair reads. Turning to the authors' computational methods: Across the 500 to 850 repertoires, a later analysis counted 60 million to 90 million unique TCR beta chains, 9.5 million to 12 million of which were shared by at least two donors. Raw reads were error-corrected and collapsed into unique sequences with a nearest-neighbor algorithm that merged closely related sequences to remove PCR and sequencing errors. Alignment of CDR3 sequences to IMGT reference sequences was used to assign V, D and J gene segments. For a sequence to be retained, at least a six-nucleotide match to both a V gene segment and a J gene segment was required. A rearrangement was called productive if the CDR3 had no stop codons and remained in frame with V and J, and every other rearrangement was called non-productive. Following IMGT convention, CDR3 was defined as the stretch from the second conserved V-encoded cysteine to the conserved J-encoded phenylalanine. Sequences without an unambiguous match to a single V gene segment were excluded from the earlier analysis of about 630 of the donors. An earlier analysis of over 450 of the donors classified V segments as functional when productive rearrangements were above 56.7% and as segregating when the standard deviation between donors was above 5%. A statistical classification framework was built to diagnose cytomegalovirus status from the catalog of TCR beta chain sequences. A later analysis assigned V and J genes by comparing TCR nucleotide sequences with IMGT/GENE-DB human TR gene sequences. Using the TCRdist pipeline, a later analysis assigned CDR3 sequences along with most-parsimonious VDJ recombination scenarios. In a later analysis, every TCR beta chain was defined by the combination of its CDR3 amino acid sequence and its V-gene family, and reads without a unique V-gene family were dropped. To address suspected cross-contamination and a sequencing artifact, a later analysis removed around 600 highly shared, low-generation-probability nucleotide sequences. In a later analysis, a clonal expansion index was calculated for each public chain from normalized within-repertoire ranks of inferred template counts. A later analysis computed generation probabilities with a VDJ recombination model fitted to out-of-frame rearrangements, and checked the results against IGoR. In a later analysis, hypergeometric tests were used to score TCR-TCR, TCR-HLA and TCR-CMV co-occurrence, with a repertoire-size bias correction applied to TCR pairs. False discovery rates were estimated in a later analysis by permuting HLA or CMV assignments 20 times. In a later analysis, co-occurring TCRs were grouped using DBSCAN, and TCRdist sequence similarity was added for clustering within HLA-allele-positive subsets. Repertoires with fewer than 30,000 or more than 120,000 public chains, plus five repertoires with anomalous nucleotide sharing, were excluded from co-occurrence clustering. TCRdb took over this immuneACCESS table, retaining in-frame rearrangements with V and J assigned. Such tables are incomplete; in checked studies, under half of the missing clones stem from an unresolved V gene, and the remainder is unexplained. For V, J and clone size, that table is used; D and trimming come from the DNA. This sample holds 85,000 to 110,000 clones; roughly three quarters were observed only once. Jointly, the top ten make up approximately 4% of the sample.

The source material was PBMCs. This sequence originates from a man over 45 in good health and CMV-seropositive.

CDR3 reads: CASSLGLAGGVELFF. The nucleotides read TGCGCCAGCAGCTTAGGACTAGCGGGAGGCGTGGAGCTGTTTTTT. The chain is encoded by TRBV5-1 joined to TRBJ2-2; TRBD2 fits 14 bases in the junction. V trim: 2 bases; J trim: 10 bases; unmatched bases: 4. Taken from the germline V gene, the CDR1 and CDR2 loops are SGHRS and YFSETQ. The CDR3, from cysteine to phenylalanine, totals 15 residues. Only the CDR3 portion is preserved as DNA: 45 bases, with reading frame beginning at the first base.